The rows below give T cell receptor beta chains drawn from one sample of a study of blood T cell repertoires in COVID-19. Profiling relied on immunoSEQ multiplex PCR, and the TCRdb table lists in-frame clones only, not all of them. The data contain 200,000 to 250,000 clones, approximately 90% of them singletons. The specimen was peripheral blood. These receptors all come from a woman between 40 and 50 years old with acute or convalescent COVID-19. Each CDR3 is given with its conserved first and last residue. The order of the fields is CDR3 protein, CDR3 DNA, D gene, V gene, clone size, J gene. D genes are given only for firm matches. The size field is filled for only some rows; it gives once, few, many or a size class.

CDR3: CATSTGGDGELFF
DNA: TGTGCCACATCTACGGGGGGTGACGGGGAGCTGTTTTTT
D: TRBD2
V: TRBV11-3
size: -
J: TRBJ2-2

CDR3: CSARRGSEAFF
DNA: TGCAGTGCTAGAAGGGGGTCTGAAGCTTTCTTT
D: -
V: TRBV20-1
size: -
J: TRBJ1-1

CDR3: CASSQDLGTGARGYTF
DNA: TGTGCCAGCAGCCAAGATCTCGGGACAGGGGCGCGTGGCTACACCTTC
D: TRBD1
V: TRBV4-2
size: once
J: TRBJ1-2

CDR3: CASSLVPGSETTIYF
DNA: TGTGCCAGCAGCTTAGTCCCAGGGTCGGAAACAACCATATATTTT
D: -
V: TRBV7-2
size: -
J: TRBJ1-3

CDR3: CASNTGFSNQPQHF
DNA: TGTGCCAGTAATACAGGTTTTAGCAATCAGCCCCAGCATTTT
D: -
V: TRBV19
size: once
J: TRBJ1-5

CDR3: CASSIEGSMNTEAFF
DNA: TGTGCCAGTAGTATAGAGGGCAGTATGAACACTGAAGCTTTCTTT
D: -
V: TRBV19
size: -
J: TRBJ1-1

CDR3: CASSQRGQTTEAFF
DNA: TGTGCCAGCAGTCAACGGGGACAGACTACTGAAGCTTTCTTT
D: TRBD1
V: TRBV2
size: -
J: TRBJ1-1

CDR3: CASSPQLGSSYNEQFF
DNA: TGTGCCAGCAGCCCTCAGTTGGGGAGCTCCTACAATGAGCAGTTCTTC
D: -
V: TRBV9
size: -
J: TRBJ2-1

CDR3: CATSRDRGEHYGYTF
DNA: TGTGCCACCAGCAGAGATCGGGGGGAACACTATGGCTACACCTTC
D: -
V: TRBV15
size: -
J: TRBJ1-2

CDR3: CASSLGAGQGSRNIQYF
DNA: TGTGCCAGCAGCTTAGGGGCGGGACAGGGATCTAGAAACATTCAGTACTTC
D: TRBD1
V: TRBV7-8
size: -
J: TRBJ2-4

CDR3: CASSQEDSGRQETQYF
DNA: TGTGCCAGCAGCCAAGAAGATAGCGGGCGCCAAGAGACCCAGTACTTC
D: TRBD2
V: TRBV4-2
size: once
J: TRBJ2-5

CDR3: CASSLGASNEKLFF
DNA: TGCGCCAGCAGCTTGGGGGCGAGTAATGAAAAACTGTTTTTT
D: -
V: TRBV5-1
size: few
J: TRBJ1-4

CDR3: CALGGPSSYNEQFF
DNA: TGTGCCCTCGGCGGGCCCAGCTCCTACAATGAGCAGTTCTTC
D: -
V: TRBV2
size: -
J: TRBJ2-1

CDR3: CASSLQGGQETQYF
DNA: TGCGCCAGCAGCTTACAGGGGGGCCAAGAGACCCAGTACTTC
D: TRBD1
V: TRBV5-1
size: -
J: TRBJ2-5

CDR3: CASSLQVNTEAFF
DNA: TGTGCCAGCAGTTTACAGGTGAACACTGAAGCTTTCTTT
D: -
V: TRBV6-5
size: -
J: TRBJ1-1

CDR3: CASTAGGPGEQFF
DNA: TGTGCCAGCACAGCGGGGGGGCCAGGGGAGCAGTTCTTC
D: TRBD2
V: TRBV12-3/TRBV12-4
size: -
J: TRBJ2-1

CDR3: CASTTTDNSPLHF
DNA: TGTGCCAGCACCACAACCGATAATTCACCCCTCCACTTT
D: -
V: TRBV2
size: -
J: TRBJ1-6

CDR3: CASRLAGATYNEQFF
DNA: TGTGCCAGCAGGCTAGCGGGGGCAACCTACAATGAGCAGTTCTTC
D: TRBD2
V: TRBV6-5
size: -
J: TRBJ2-1

CDR3: CASSPTPKGVNTEAFF
DNA: TGTGCCAGCTCACCGACCCCGAAAGGGGTTAACACTGAAGCTTTCTTT
D: -
V: TRBV18
size: -
J: TRBJ1-1

CDR3: CASSTGLSGNTIYF
DNA: TGTGCCAGCAGTACAGGTCTCTCTGGAAACACCATATATTTT
D: -
V: TRBV2
size: few
J: TRBJ1-3

CDR3: CSGTRGDTQYF
DNA: TGCAGCGGGACCCGAGGGGATACGCAGTATTTT
D: -
V: TRBV29-1
size: -
J: TRBJ2-3

CDR3: CASSANPGGAGGQETQYF
DNA: TGTGCCAGCAGCGCGAACCCCGGCGGAGCGGGGGGTCAAGAGACCCAGTACTTC
D: TRBD2
V: TRBV7-3
size: -
J: TRBJ2-5

CDR3: CAISDWSRQGQTGNTIYF
DNA: TGTGCCATCAGTGATTGGAGCCGACAGGGACAAACAGGAAACACCATATATTTT
D: TRBD1
V: TRBV10-3
size: -
J: TRBJ1-3

CDR3: CASSGGTSGGTGELFF
DNA: TGTGCCAGCAGCGGTGGGACTAGCGGTGGGACCGGGGAGCTGTTTTTT
D: TRBD2
V: TRBV9
size: -
J: TRBJ2-2

CDR3: CASSPNRVPYGYTF
DNA: TGTGCCAGCAGCCCTAACAGGGTACCCTATGGCTACACCTTC
D: -
V: TRBV5-4
size: -
J: TRBJ1-2

CDR3: CASSGEGVSTDTQYF
DNA: TGTGCCAGCAGTGGGGAGGGGGTCTCCACAGATACGCAGTATTTT
D: -
V: TRBV9
size: -
J: TRBJ2-3

CDR3: CASGRGGPGELFF
DNA: TGTGCCAGTGGGCGGGGGGGCCCCGGGGAGCTGTTTTTT
D: TRBD2
V: TRBV27
size: -
J: TRBJ2-2

CDR3: CASRWDRKSQNAEAFF
DNA: TGTGCCAGCAGATGGGACAGGAAGTCCCAAAATGCTGAAGCTTTCTTT
D: TRBD1
V: TRBV2
size: -
J: TRBJ1-1

CDR3: CASSPQLAGDEQFF
DNA: TGTGCCAGCAGCCCACAACTAGCTGGGGATGAGCAGTTCTTC
D: -
V: TRBV9
size: -
J: TRBJ2-1

CDR3: CATSDQLSGLYNEQFF
DNA: TGTGCCACCAGTGATCAGCTAAGCGGCCTCTACAATGAGCAGTTCTTC
D: -
V: TRBV24-1
size: -
J: TRBJ2-1

CDR3: CASRMAGGRGRPQHF
DNA: TGTGCCAGTAGAATGGCGGGGGGTCGTGGGAGGCCCCAGCATTTT
D: -
V: TRBV19
size: -
J: TRBJ1-5

CDR3: CASSTGRSGNYGYTF
DNA: TGTGCCAGCAGCACAGGGCGCAGTGGGAACTATGGCTACACCTTC
D: -
V: TRBV13
size: -
J: TRBJ1-2

CDR3: CAWRARGDYGYTF
DNA: TGTGCCTGGAGAGCCAGGGGAGACTATGGCTACACCTTC
D: -
V: TRBV30
size: -
J: TRBJ1-2

CDR3: CASSPRALAGDNEQFF
DNA: TGTGCCAGCTCACCAAGGGCACTAGCGGGGGACAATGAGCAGTTCTTC
D: TRBD2
V: TRBV18
size: once
J: TRBJ2-1

CDR3: CASSSTGTLQPQHF
DNA: TGTGCCAGCAGTTCAACCGGGACTCTGCAGCCCCAGCATTTT
D: -
V: TRBV6-5
size: -
J: TRBJ1-5

CDR3: CASSPGTGMNTEAFF
DNA: TGTGCCAGCAGCCCTGGGACAGGGATGAACACTGAAGCTTTCTTT
D: TRBD1
V: TRBV3-1/TRBV3-2
size: -
J: TRBJ1-1

CDR3: CASSLGALREKLFF
DNA: TGTGCCAGCAGCTTAGGTGCATTGAGGGAAAAACTGTTTTTT
D: -
V: TRBV7-2
size: -
J: TRBJ1-4

CDR3: CASSNRVDNGNSPLHF
DNA: TGTGCCAGTAGTAACAGGGTGGATAATGGTAATTCACCCCTCCACTTT
D: -
V: TRBV19
size: -
J: TRBJ1-6

CDR3: CAWSPQRGAKQPQHF
DNA: TGTGCCTGGAGCCCACAGCGGGGGGCGAAGCAGCCCCAGCATTTT
D: -
V: TRBV30
size: -
J: TRBJ1-5

CDR3: CAWSVPGVHNQPQHF
DNA: TGTGCCTGGAGTGTCCCAGGCGTTCACAATCAGCCCCAGCATTTT
D: -
V: TRBV30
size: -
J: TRBJ1-5

CDR3: CASSVAGGIVAEAFF
DNA: TGTGCCAGCAGCGTAGCCGGCGGTATTGTTGCCGAAGCTTTCTTT
D: -
V: TRBV9
size: -
J: TRBJ1-1